This TCR beta chain came from a study of PD-L1 blockade in urothelial cancer. As for time point: pretreatment peripheral blood. Patients were living with locally advanced or metastatic urothelial carcinoma. Measured with immunoSEQ multiplex PCR; TCRdb has only the in-frame clones, and not every one. The sample yields 30,000 to 40,000 clones, about 87% seen once. Germline loops: CDR1 SNHLY, CDR2 FYNNEI. The CDR3 covers 15 residues. The V gene lost 7 bases and the J gene lost 4 bases, with 20 bases spanning the gap. The sample in question was PBMCs, obtained around atezolizumab (anti-PD-L1) treatment. The V call is TRBV2, the J call TRBJ2-7; D might be TRBD1 (6 bases). The TCR originated in a man aged 55 to 70 with urothelial cancer. CDR3 residues: CASTLHRDTGYEQYF. The CDR3 DNA sequence: TGTGCCAGCACCCTCCACCGGGACACGGGATACGAGCAGTACTTC.